This T cell receptor (beta chain) was recorded in a study of T cell changes during pregnancy in multiple sclerosis. This clone was found once. Only in-frame clones appear in the TCRdb table, and some are missing; sequencing was by immunoSEQ multiplex PCR. The table has 56,000 or so clones, 90% seen once. This sample comprised peripheral blood, obtained in the first trimester of pregnancy. The receptor's source is a female donor in good health, enrolled as a control in a pregnancy study.

CDR3 sequence reads: CASSFRQGAHAYSNQPQHF. In DNA, the CDR3 is TGTGCCAGCAGTTTCAGACAGGGGGCCCATGCTTATAGCAATCAGCCCCAGCATTTT. The chain carries TRBV6-4 and TRBJ1-5, with 10 bases matching TRBD1. This CDR3 is 19 amino acids long. CDR1 MRHNA and CDR2 SNTAGT come from the germline V gene. The trim removed 5 bases at V and 0 bases at J, leaving 13 bases unmatched.